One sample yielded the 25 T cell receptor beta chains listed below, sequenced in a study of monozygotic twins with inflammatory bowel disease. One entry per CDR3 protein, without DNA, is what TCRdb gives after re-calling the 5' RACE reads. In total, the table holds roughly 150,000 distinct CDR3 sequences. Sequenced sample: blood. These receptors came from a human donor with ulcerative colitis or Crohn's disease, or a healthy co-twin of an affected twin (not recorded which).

CDR3 residues: CASSPLQFTDTQYF. The chain links TRBV7-2 to TRBJ2-3; lacking DNA, the TRBD1 call made by TCRdb goes unchecked. The CDR3 has 14 residues. The germline V gene has CDR1 SGHTA and CDR2 FQGNSA.

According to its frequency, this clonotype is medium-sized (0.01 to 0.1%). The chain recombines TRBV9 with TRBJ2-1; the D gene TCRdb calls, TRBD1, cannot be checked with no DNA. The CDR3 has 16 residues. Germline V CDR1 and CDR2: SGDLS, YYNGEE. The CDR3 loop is CASSLSWDVTSMSQFF.

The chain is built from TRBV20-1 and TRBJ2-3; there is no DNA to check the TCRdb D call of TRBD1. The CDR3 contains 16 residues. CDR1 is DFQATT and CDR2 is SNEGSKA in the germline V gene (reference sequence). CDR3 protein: CSARDFQRGDTDTQYF.

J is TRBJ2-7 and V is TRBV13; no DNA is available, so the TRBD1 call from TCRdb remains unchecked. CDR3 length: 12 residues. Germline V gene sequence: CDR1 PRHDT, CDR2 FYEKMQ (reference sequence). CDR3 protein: CASSLAGRGQYF.

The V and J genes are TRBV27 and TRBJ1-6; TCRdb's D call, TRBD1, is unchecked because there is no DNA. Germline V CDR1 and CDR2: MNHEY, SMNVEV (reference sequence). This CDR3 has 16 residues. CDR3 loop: CASSPLAGYYNSPLHF.

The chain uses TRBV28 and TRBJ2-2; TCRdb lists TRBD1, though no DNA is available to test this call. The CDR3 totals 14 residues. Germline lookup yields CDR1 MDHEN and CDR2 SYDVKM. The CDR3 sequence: CASGGGSNTGELFF. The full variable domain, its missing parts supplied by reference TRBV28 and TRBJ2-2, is DVKVTQSSRYLVKRTGEKVFLECVQDMDHENMFWYRQDPGLGLRLIYFSYDVKMKEKGDIPEGYSVSREKKERFSLILESASTNQTSMYLCASGGGSNTGELFFGEGSRLTVL.

CDR3 region: CASSRGGEEQFF. The chain couples TRBV7-9 to TRBJ2-1; TCRdb picks TRBD2, but there is no DNA to check that call. Germline CDR1 SEHNR, CDR2 FQNEAQ (reference sequence). The CDR3 sequence is 12 residues long.

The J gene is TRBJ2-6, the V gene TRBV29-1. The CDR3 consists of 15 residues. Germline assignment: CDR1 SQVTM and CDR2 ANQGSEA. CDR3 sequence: CSVEAPRSGANVLTF.

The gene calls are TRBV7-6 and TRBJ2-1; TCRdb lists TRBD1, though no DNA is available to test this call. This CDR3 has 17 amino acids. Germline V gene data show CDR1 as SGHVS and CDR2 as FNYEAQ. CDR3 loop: CASSLALGSATYNEQFF.

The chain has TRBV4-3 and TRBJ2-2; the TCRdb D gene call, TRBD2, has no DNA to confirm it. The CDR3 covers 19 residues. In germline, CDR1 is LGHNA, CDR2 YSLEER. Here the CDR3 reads CASSQFPLDSYANTGELFF.

This chain's CDR3 is CASSLRGGRQFF. The V call is TRBV7-3, the J call TRBJ2-1; the TRBD2 assignment by TCRdb is unverifiable without DNA. The CDR3 length is 12 residues. The germline V gene has CDR1 SGHTA and CDR2 FQGTGA.

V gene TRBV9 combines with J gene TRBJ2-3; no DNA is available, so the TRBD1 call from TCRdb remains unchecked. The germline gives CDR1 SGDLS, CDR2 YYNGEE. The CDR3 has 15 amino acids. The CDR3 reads CASSVTGGGTDTQYF. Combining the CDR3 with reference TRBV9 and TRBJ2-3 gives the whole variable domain DSGVTQTPKHLITATGQRVTLRCSPRSGDLSVYWYQQSLDQGLQFLIQYYNGEERAKGNILERFSAQQFPDLHSELNLSSLELGDSALYFCASSVTGGGTDTQYFGPGTRLTVL.

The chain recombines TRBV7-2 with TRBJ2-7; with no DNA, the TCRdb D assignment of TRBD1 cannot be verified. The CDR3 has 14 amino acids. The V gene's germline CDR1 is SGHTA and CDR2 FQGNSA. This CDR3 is CASSRQGPSYEQFF.

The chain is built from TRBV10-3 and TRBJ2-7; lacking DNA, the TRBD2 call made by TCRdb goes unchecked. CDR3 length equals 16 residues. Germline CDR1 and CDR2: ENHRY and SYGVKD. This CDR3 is CAISDPRTSAAYEQYF.

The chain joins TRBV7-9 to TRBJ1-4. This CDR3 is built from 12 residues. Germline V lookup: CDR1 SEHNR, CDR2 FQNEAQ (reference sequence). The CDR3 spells CASSRLNEKLFF.

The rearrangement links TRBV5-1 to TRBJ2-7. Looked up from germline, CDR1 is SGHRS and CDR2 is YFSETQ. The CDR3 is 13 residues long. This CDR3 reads CASSLISYYEQYF.

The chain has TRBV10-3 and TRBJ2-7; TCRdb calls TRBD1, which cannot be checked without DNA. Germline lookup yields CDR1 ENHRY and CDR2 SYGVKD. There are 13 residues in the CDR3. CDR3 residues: CAIATGSSYEQYF.

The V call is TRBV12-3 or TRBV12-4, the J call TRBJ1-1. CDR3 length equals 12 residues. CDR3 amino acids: CASRRPSGGAFF.

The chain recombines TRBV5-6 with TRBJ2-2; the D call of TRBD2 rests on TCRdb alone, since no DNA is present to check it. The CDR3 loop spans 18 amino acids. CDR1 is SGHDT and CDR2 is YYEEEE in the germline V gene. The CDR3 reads CASSLLLAVHANTGELFF.

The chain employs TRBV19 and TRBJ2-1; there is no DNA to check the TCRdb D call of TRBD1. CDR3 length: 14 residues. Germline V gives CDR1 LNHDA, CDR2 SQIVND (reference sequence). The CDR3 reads CASTTLQGYNEQFF.

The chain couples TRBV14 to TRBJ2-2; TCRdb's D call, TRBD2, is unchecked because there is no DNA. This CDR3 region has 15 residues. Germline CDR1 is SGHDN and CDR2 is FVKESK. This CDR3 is CASSLGLAKAGELFF.

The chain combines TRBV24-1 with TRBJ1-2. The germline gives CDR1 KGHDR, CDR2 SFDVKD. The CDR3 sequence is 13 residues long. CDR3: CATSDWAGHGYTF.

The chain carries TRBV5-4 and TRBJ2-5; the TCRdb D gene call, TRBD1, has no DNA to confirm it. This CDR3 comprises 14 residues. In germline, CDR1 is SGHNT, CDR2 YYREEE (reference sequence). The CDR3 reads CASSLTGSGETQYF.

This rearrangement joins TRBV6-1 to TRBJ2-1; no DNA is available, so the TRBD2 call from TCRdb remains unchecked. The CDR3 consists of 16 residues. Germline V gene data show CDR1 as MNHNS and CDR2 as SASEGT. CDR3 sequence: CASSGGTADLYNEQFF.

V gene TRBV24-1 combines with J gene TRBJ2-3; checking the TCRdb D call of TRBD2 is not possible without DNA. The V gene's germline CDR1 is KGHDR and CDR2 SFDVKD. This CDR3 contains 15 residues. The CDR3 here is CATAEVEVGTDTQYF.